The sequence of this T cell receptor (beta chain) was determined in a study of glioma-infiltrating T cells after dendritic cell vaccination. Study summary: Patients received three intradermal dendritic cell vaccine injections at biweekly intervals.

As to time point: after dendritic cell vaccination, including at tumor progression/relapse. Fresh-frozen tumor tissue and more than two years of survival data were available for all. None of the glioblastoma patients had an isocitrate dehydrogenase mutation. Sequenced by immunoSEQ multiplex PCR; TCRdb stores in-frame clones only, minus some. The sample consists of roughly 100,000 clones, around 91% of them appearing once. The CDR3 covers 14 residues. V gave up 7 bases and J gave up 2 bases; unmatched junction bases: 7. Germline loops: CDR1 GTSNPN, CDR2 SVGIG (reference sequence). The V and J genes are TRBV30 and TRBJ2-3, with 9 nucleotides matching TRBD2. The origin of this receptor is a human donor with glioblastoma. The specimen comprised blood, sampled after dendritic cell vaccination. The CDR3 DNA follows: TGTGCCTTCCAAGCGGGAGGCCTCACAGATACGCAGTATTTT. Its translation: CAFQAGGLTDTQYF.